This section outlines one T cell receptor beta chain sequence together with its context. No antigen is known for it. No much larger clone is present one base from it, and per-base qualities are unavailable. The sample is drawn from a study of blood T cell repertoires in COVID-19 (dated by TCRdb to about 2020). In terms of the full investigation: Samples covering the acute and convalescent phases of COVID-19 were provided by collaborators in the United States, Italy and Spain. The prospective study material was composed of cDNA or gDNA derived from T cells, B-cell-depleted T cells, or PBMCs. Subjects who had been exposed to COVID-19, were actively infected with it, or had recovered from it provided the deeply sampled blood TCRbeta repertoires that made up the dataset. The repertoires were released in a freely available public database intended as a resource for research on the immune response to SARS-CoV-2. The samples were drawn from the first 160 participants of the ongoing ImmuneRACE study and from 950 to 1,500 subjects provided by 6 global collaborators. A de-identified subject ID, COVID-19 status, age in years and sex were almost always included in the sample metadata. Where available, HLA class I and class II types were taken from metadata supplied by the sample provider and were not determined by assay-based typing.

Overall study results and their limits: Clinical and demographic metadata were provided uncurated, with the amount varying by source and participant.

There are 16 amino acids in the CDR3, from cysteine to phenylalanine inclusive. Only the CDR3 DNA is retained, 48 bases long and in frame from the first base. The germline V and J ends show losses of 6 bases and 5 bases respectively, and no gene match explains 13 bases of the junction. Taken from the germline V gene (reference sequence), the CDR1 and CDR2 loops are LNHDA and SQIVND. The immunoSEQ Assay, a bias-controlled multiplex PCR, was used to amplify TCRbeta CDR3 regions from genomic DNA. As for the original processing: The number of nucleated cells in each sample was estimated by amplification of reference gene primers within the assay. Sequence reads were collapsed and filtered to measure the absolute abundance of every unique TCRbeta CDR3 rearrangement. For each sample, productive Simpson clonality was calculated as the square root of Simpson's diversity index across productive rearrangements. TCRdb's version of the immuneACCESS table is confined to in-frame rearrangements and falls short of the full clone set. An unresolved V gene accounts for under half of the shortfall where checked; the remainder is of unknown origin. The DNA was the basis for D and trimming; V, J and clone size are from that table. The sample table holds fewer than 300,000 clones, of which around 85% were seen once. Around 1.6% of the sample is held by the ten biggest clonotypes.

One collaborating source in Seattle enrolled patients during active infection and followed them longitudinally through the course of disease. The collaborating institutions used their own protocols to collect whole blood in K2EDTA tubes. For TCRbeta analysis, collaborators shipped samples as frozen whole blood, isolated PBMCs, or DNA extracted from either of those sample types. The chain is made from TRBV19 and TRBJ1-1; 9 central bases correspond to TRBD1. The clonotype comes from a human donor with COVID-19, enrolled during active disease. The donor label of this sample is uncertain. The sequenced sample consisted of peripheral blood. The DNA sequence is as follows: TGTGCCAGTAGCCCTACCCACACAGGGGGCGCGACTGAAGCTTTCTTT. The resulting protein is CASSPTHTGGATEAFF.